The present T cell receptor (beta chain) was sequenced within a study of cytomegalovirus exposure and HLA in healthy donors. Study-wide results and caveats: Among immune exposure information, only CMV serostatus was available. Later on, an analysis showed TCR association rates differing by HLA locus, with DRB1 the most and HLA-C the fewest.

This CDR3 region has 16 residues. The V gene end was trimmed by 3 bases and the J gene end by 5 bases; junction bases not matched to a gene: 10. Germline loops: CDR1 MDHEN, CDR2 SYDVKM. For this clone: Its matching antigen is unknown.

Use of 60 Vbeta and 13 Jbeta primers characterized the PCR. The protocol was immunoSEQ multiplex PCR, while the TCRdb copy is restricted to in-frame clones and leaves out a portion. The table lists roughly 120,000 clones, approximately 68% of them singletons. V and J are TRBV28 and TRBJ2-3; 8 bases map to TRBD1. Specimen: PBMCs. The origin of this receptor is a man aged 25 to 45 in good health and CMV-seropositive. The CDR3 sequence: CASSFAGRGPGDTQYF. The CDR3 nucleotides are TGTGCCAGCAGTTTCGCCGGCAGGGGGCCAGGAGATACGCAGTATTTT.